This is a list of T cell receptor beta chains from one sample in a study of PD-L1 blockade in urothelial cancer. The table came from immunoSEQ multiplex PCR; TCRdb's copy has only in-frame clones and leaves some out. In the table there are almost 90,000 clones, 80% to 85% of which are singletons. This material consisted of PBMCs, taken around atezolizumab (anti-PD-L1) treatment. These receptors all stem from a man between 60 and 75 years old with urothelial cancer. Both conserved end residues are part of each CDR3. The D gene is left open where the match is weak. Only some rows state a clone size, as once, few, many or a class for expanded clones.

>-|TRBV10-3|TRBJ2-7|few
TGTGCCATCAGTGAGGAGGCCATCGAGCAGTACTTC
CAISEEAIEQYF
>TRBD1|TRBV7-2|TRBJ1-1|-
TGTGCCAGCAGCCGGGGACAGGGGAACACTGAAGCTTTCTTT
CASSRGQGNTEAFF
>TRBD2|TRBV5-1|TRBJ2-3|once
TGCGCCAGCAGCTCCGGGACTAGCTCCCAGGGGACAGATACGCAGTATTTT
CASSSGTSSQGTDTQYF
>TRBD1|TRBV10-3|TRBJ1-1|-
TGTGCCATCAGTGAGTCTGCAGGGGGGAAAATTGAAGCTTTCTTT
CAISESAGGKIEAFF
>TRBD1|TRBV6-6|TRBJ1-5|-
TGTGCCAGCACCAAAGGGACAGCGAATCAGCCCCAGCATTTT
CASTKGTANQPQHF
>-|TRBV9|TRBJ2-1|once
TGTGCCAGCAGCTTCAGACTAGAGAATGAGCAGTTCTTC
CASSFRLENEQFF
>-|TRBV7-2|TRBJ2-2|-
TGTGCCAGCAGCCGGAGTAGCTCCGGGGAGCTGTTTTTT
CASSRSSSGELFF
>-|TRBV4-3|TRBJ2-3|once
TGCGCCAGCAGCCAAGAGGGGGGAACAGATACGCAGTATTTT
CASSQEGGTDTQYF
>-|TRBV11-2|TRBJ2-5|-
TGTGCCAGCAGCTTAGCAAGGACAACGGAGACCCAGTACTTC
CASSLARTTETQYF
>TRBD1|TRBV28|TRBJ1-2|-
TGTGCCAGCGCGACAGGGAGCTATGGCTACACCTTC
CASATGSYGYTF